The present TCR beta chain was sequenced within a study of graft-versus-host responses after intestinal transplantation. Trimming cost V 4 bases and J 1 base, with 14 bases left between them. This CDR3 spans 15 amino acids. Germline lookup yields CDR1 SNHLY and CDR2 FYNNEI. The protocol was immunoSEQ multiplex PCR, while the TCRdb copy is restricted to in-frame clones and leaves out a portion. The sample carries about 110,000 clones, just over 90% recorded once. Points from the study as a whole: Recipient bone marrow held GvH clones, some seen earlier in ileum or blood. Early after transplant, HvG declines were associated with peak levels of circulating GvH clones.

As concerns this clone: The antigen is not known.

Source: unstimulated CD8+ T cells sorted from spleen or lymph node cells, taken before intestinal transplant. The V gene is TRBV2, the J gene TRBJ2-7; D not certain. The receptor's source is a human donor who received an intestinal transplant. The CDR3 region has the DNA TGTGCCAGCAGTGGGGATAGCACCCCTTCCTACGAGCAGTACTTC. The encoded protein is CASSGDSTPSYEQYF.